The table lists the clone carrying this TCR beta chain with a few counts. Its antigen is not identified. This CDR3 region has 14 residues. The germline gives CDR1 SGHRS, CDR2 YFSETQ. The V end was cut by 0 bases, the J end by 6 bases, with 11 bases between. This sample is part of a study of blood T cells in healthy people across ages. A J-beta primer mix and a sample-barcoded 5' primer were used in a second PCR of roughly 6 to 12 cycles. TCRdb called the 5' RACE reads again in MiXCR, with one record for every CDR3 protein. The sample holds 1,100,000 or so distinct CDR3 sequences, 35% to 50% seen once. Study-wide results and caveats: Among T cells, TCR beta diversity per million cells dropped roughly linearly as age rose.

Every participating donor contributed about 10 milliliters of peripheral blood through a draw. Each sample provided at least 6 micrograms of extracted total RNA. The V and J genes are TRBV5-1 and TRBJ2-3; D remains unclear. Sequenced material: blood. The origin of this receptor is a woman aged 60-70 years in good health. Here the CDR3 DNA reads TGCGCCAGCAGCTTGGAGGCATTTTGGGATACGCAGTATTTT. This codes for CASSLEAFWDTQYF.